The 25 T cell receptor beta chains reported below all come from one sample, sequenced in a study of T cells in Graves' hyperthyroidism and ophthalmopathy. What was amplified from RNA transcripts were TCR beta CDR3 regions. HTBI primers were the set used in a first-round RT-PCR of the TCR CDR3. Using its own MiXCR run on the multiplex PCR reads, TCRdb lists one record per CDR3 protein. The table includes 690,000 or so distinct CDR3 sequences, about 19% detected once. Sequencing used blood. The receptors derive from a woman aged 50 to 65 with Graves' hyperthyroidism that later progressed to Graves' ophthalmopathy.

Many counts were recorded for this clonotype. The chain recombines TRBV7-9 with TRBJ2-7; TRBD1 is a possible D gene (6 bases). From germline, CDR1 is SEHNR and CDR2 FQNEAQ (reference sequence). CDR3 length: 15 residues. Trimming shortened V by 5 bases and J by 0 bases, and 14 bases separated the two germline ends. The CDR3 sequence: CASSKPGHSSYEQYF. CDR3 bases: TGTGCCAGCAGCAAACCGGGACACAGCTCCTACGAGCAGTACTTC.

The V and J genes are TRBV5-4 and TRBJ2-2; D could derive from TRBD1 or TRBD2 (5 bases each). Germline CDR1 is SGHNT and CDR2 is YYREEE (reference sequence). With 2 bases removed from V and 1 base from J, the gap between germline ends came to 12 bases. The length of the CDR3 is 16 residues. For the CDR3, the DNA is TGTGCCAGCAGCTTCGGCCCGGGACGGAACACCGGGGAGCTGTTTTTT. Protein sequence: CASSFGPGRNTGELFF. Supplemented by reference TRBV5-4 and TRBJ2-2, the full variable domain reads ETGVTQSPTHLIKTRGQQVTLRCSSQSGHNTVSWYQQALGQGPQFIFQYYREEENGRGNFPPRFSGLQFPNYSSELNVNALELDDSALYLCASSFGPGRNTGELFFGEGSRLTVL.

The genes are TRBV7-9 and TRBJ1-3; 12 nucleotides match TRBD1. The V segment lost 6 bases and the J segment 4 bases; nucleotides outside the gene matches: 10. This CDR3 has 17 residues. Germline lookup yields CDR1 SEHNR and CDR2 FQNEAQ (reference sequence). For the CDR3, the DNA is TGTGCCAGCAGGCCAACCGGGACAGGGGGCGAAGGAAACACCATATATTTT. Amino acid sequence: CASRPTGTGGEGNTIYF.

The rearrangement uses TRBV19 and TRBJ1-1; 7 bases map to TRBD1. V was pared by 7 bases and J by 2 bases, with 13 bases of the junction left unmatched. From germline, CDR1 is LNHDA and CDR2 SQIVND (reference sequence). This CDR3 comprises 16 residues. The DNA for the CDR3 is TGTGCCAGTAAGGATGATCCCGGGGACAGTAACACTGAAGCTTTCTTT. Its protein product is CASKDDPGDSNTEAFF.

This clonotype was seen ten or more times. The chain uses TRBV6-1 and TRBJ1-6; TRBD1 matches 10 bases. Germline assignment: CDR1 MNHNS and CDR2 SASEGT. V gave up 0 bases and J gave up 7 bases; unmatched junction bases: 0. This CDR3 is built from 15 residues. The CDR3: CASSEATGGNSPLHF. The CDR3 nucleotides read TGTGCCAGCAGTGAAGCGACAGGGGGCAATTCACCCCTCCACTTT.

The table lists this clonotype with many counts. The chain combines TRBV3-1 with TRBJ2-3; TRBD1 matches at 7 bases. Germline V gene data show CDR1 as LGHDT and CDR2 as YNNKEL (reference sequence). The CDR3 is 15 amino acids. The junction had 8 bases not matched to a gene; V was cut back by 4 bases and J by 4 bases. In DNA, the CDR3 is TGTGCCAGCAGCCTCAGGCAGGGGGTCCCAGATACGCAGTATTTT. Translating it yields CASSLRQGVPDTQYF.

This clonotype appeared once. The rearrangement joins TRBV3-1 to TRBJ1-1; possible D gene TRBD1, 5 bases. V lost 5 bases and J 0 bases, leaving 16 bases between the germline ends. Germline lookup yields CDR1 LGHDT and CDR2 YNNKEL (reference sequence). This CDR3 region has 16 residues. This CDR3 reads CASSIRTGPMNTEAFF. The DNA of the CDR3 is TGTGCCAGCAGCATTCGGACGGGGCCCATGAACACTGAAGCTTTCTTT. Full variable domain (missing parts from reference TRBV3-1 and TRBJ1-1): DTAVSQTPKYLVTQMGNDKSIKCEQNLGHDTMYWYKQDSKKFLKIMFSYNNKELIINETVPNRFSPKSPDKAHLNLHINSLELGDSAVYFCASSIRTGPMNTEAFFGQGTRLTVV.

This clonotype turned up a few times. The CDR3: CASSWTGPGQPQHF. The CDR3 DNA sequence: TGTGCCAGCAGTTGGACTGGTCCGGGTCAGCCCCAGCATTTT. The gene calls are TRBV12-3 or TRBV12-4 and TRBJ1-5; D unclear. There are 14 residues in the CDR3. The V gene lost 4 bases and the J gene lost 6 bases, with 13 bases spanning the gap.

This clonotype was picked up many times. The chain employs TRBV5-1 and TRBJ2-5; the D is unclear. Deletions cut 4 bases from V and 2 bases from J, with 6 bases between. Germline V gene data show CDR1 as SGHRS and CDR2 as YFSETQ. CDR3 size: 12 residues. This chain's CDR3 is CASSETQETQYF. CDR3 DNA sequence: TGCGCCAGCAGCGAGACGCAAGAGACCCAGTACTTC.

This clonotype was counted a few times. CDR3 DNA: TGTGCCAGCACCCCAACCCGGACAGGGGTGACACCCCTCCACTTT. Residues: CASTPTRTGVTPLHF. The V gene is TRBV3-1, the J gene TRBJ1-6, with 9 bases that match TRBD1. J lost 11 bases, V lost 7 bases, and 12 bases had no gene match. Germline-derived CDR1 and CDR2 are LGHDT and YNNKEL (reference sequence). CDR3 length equals 15 residues.

This chain joins TRBV5-6 and TRBJ2-7; possibly TRBD1 for D (6 bases). CDR1 and CDR2 from the germline V gene are SGHDT and YYEEEE. The ends were cut back, 4 bases at V and 0 bases at J, with 17 bases in the middle. The CDR3 is 16 amino acids. CDR3 sequence: CASSPLTPDSSYEQYF. DNA for the CDR3: TGTGCCAGCAGCCCGTTGACACCGGACAGCTCCTACGAGCAGTACTTC.

This clonotype was seen many times. V is TRBV7-6 and J is TRBJ1-1, with a weak D call TRBD1 (5 bases). Trimming removed 8 bases from V and 2 bases from J, with 12 bases in between. CDR3 length: 13 amino acids. Germline CDR1 SGHVS, CDR2 FNYEAQ. The CDR3 DNA sequence: TGTGCCAGCGTGGGGGAACCAAACACTGAAGCTTTCTTT. This codes for CASVGEPNTEAFF.

This clonotype was counted ten times or more. The V and J genes are TRBV20-1 and TRBJ1-2, with a possible D match to TRBD1 (5 bases). There are 16 residues in the CDR3. Per germline, CDR1 DFQATT and CDR2 SNEGSKA (reference sequence). Trimming pared 2 bases from V and 1 base from J, leaving 17 bases between. The CDR3 spells CSARSWGRNLNYGYTF. CDR3 DNA: TGCAGTGCTAGATCCTGGGGACGGAATCTTAACTATGGCTACACCTTC.

The chain uses TRBV6-1 and TRBJ1-6; D is undetermined. Trimming stripped 10 bases from V and 6 bases from J, with 13 bases between. The germline gives CDR1 MNHNS, CDR2 SASEGT. CDR3 size: 13 residues. This CDR3 is CATSQVANSPLHF. The CDR3 nucleotides read TGTGCCACCTCTCAGGTCGCTAATTCACCCCTCCACTTT.

This clonotype was seen at least ten times. This sequence joins TRBV5-1 and TRBJ1-1; D perhaps matches TRBD1 (5 bases). V gave up 0 bases and J gave up 0 bases, with 9 bases separating them. CDR3 length: 15 residues. CDR1 and CDR2 (germline): SGHRS, YFSETQ. CDR3 sequence reads: CASSLVRQMNTEAFF. CDR3 sequence (DNA): TGCGCCAGCAGCTTGGTGCGACAGATGAACACTGAAGCTTTCTTT.

The gene calls are TRBV19 and TRBJ2-1, with 7 bases fitting TRBD1. This CDR3 has 17 amino acids. Germline CDR1 is LNHDA and CDR2 is SQIVND (reference sequence). With 3 bases clipped from V and 5 bases from J, the junction kept 13 bases outside the gene matches. The CDR3 loop is CASSMGPRDRLNNEQFF. CDR3 nucleotide sequence: TGTGCCAGTAGTATGGGGCCCCGGGACAGACTAAACAATGAGCAGTTCTTC.

This sequence joins TRBV9 and TRBJ2-6, with TRBD1 identical over 7 bases. The CDR3 loop spans 16 amino acids. Trimming cost V 3 bases and J 4 bases; bases outside gene matches: 7. The germline CDR1 and CDR2 sequences are SGDLS and YYNGEE. CDR3 nucleotide sequence: TGTGCCAGCAGCGCACCCCGGACAGGAGGGGCCAACGTCCTGACTTTC. Protein sequence: CASSAPRTGGANVLTF. Drawing the rest from reference TRBV9 and TRBJ2-6, the complete variable domain is DSGVTQTPKHLITATGQRVTLRCSPRSGDLSVYWYQQSLDQGLQFLIQYYNGEERAKGNILERFSAQQFPDLHSELNLSSLELGDSALYFCASSAPRTGGANVLTFGAGSRLTVL.

This clonotype has a count of ten or more. V is TRBV7-8 and J is TRBJ2-3, with 11 positions matching TRBD2. V was pared by 3 bases and J by 6 bases, with 5 bases of the junction left unmatched. The CDR3 is 15 amino acids. Germline V lookup: CDR1 SGHVS, CDR2 FQNEAQ. CDR3 in amino acids: CASSFDSGGADTQYF. The CDR3 nucleotides read TGTGCCAGCAGCTTCGATAGCGGGGGGGCCGATACGCAGTATTTT. Filled out from reference TRBV7-8 and TRBJ2-3, the complete variable domain reads GAGVSQSPRYKVAKRGQDVALRCDPISGHVSLFWYQQALGQGPEFLTYFQNEAQLDKSGLPSDRFFAERPEGSVSTLKIQRTQQEDSAVYLCASSFDSGGADTQYFGPGTRLTVL.

This clonotype has a handful of counts. The genes are TRBV9 and TRBJ2-1, with D possibly being TRBD2 (5 bases). The CDR3 is 14 amino acids. Trimming shortened V by 0 bases and J by 9 bases, and 13 bases separated the two germline ends. Germline values: CDR1 SGDLS, CDR2 YYNGEE. CDR3 sequence: CASSVGGGTAEQFF. The DNA for the CDR3 is TGTGCCAGCAGCGTAGGTGGAGGAACGGCTGAGCAGTTCTTC.

In this sample, this clonotype turned up a few times. The chain uses TRBV5-5 and TRBJ2-5; the D gene is possibly TRBD1 (5 bases). The CDR3 extends over 15 amino acids. The germline V and J ends were trimmed by 4 bases and 4 bases, with 17 bases remaining between them. Germline CDR1 SGHKS, CDR2 YYEKEE (reference sequence). CDR3 in DNA: TGTGCCAGCAGCCCTAGGGGTCTAGTGCGAGAGACCCAGTACTTC. It encodes CASSPRGLVRETQYF.

V gene TRBV7-9 combines with J gene TRBJ2-7, with 9 positions matching TRBD1. V gave up 4 bases and J gave up 4 bases; unmatched junction bases: 8. The length of the CDR3 is 15 residues. Germline V CDR1 and CDR2: SEHNR, FQNEAQ (reference sequence). The CDR3 sequence is CASSSTGTGWYEQYF. The CDR3 nucleotides read TGTGCCAGCAGCTCTACCGGGACAGGGTGGTACGAGCAGTACTTC. Supplemented by reference TRBV7-9 and TRBJ2-7, the full variable domain reads DTGVSQNPRHKITKRGQNVTFRCDPISEHNRLYWYRQTLGQGPEFLTYFQNEAQLEKSRLLSDRFSAERPKGSFSTLEIQRTEQGDSAMYLCASSSTGTGWYEQYFGPGTRLTVT.

This clonotype was recorded at least ten times. The rearrangement links TRBV7-8 to TRBJ2-1; D remains unclear. CDR1 SGHVS and CDR2 FQNEAQ come from the germline V gene. This CDR3 contains 13 residues. V shed 1 base and J shed 8 bases, with 9 bases lying between them. CDR3 coding DNA: TGTGCCAGCAGCTTAGTTGCGATGCATGAGCAGTTCTTC. As protein: CASSLVAMHEQFF.

This clonotype was found a few times. This chain uses TRBV4-1 with TRBJ1-2; 7 bases are a match to TRBD1. This CDR3 region has 14 residues. Looked up from germline, CDR1 is MGHRA and CDR2 is YSYEKL. J was trimmed by 4 bases and V by 5 bases; bases with no gene match: 7. CDR3: CASSNYRQGYGYTF. The CDR3 DNA reads TGCGCCAGCAGCAACTACCGACAGGGCTATGGCTACACCTTC.

This chain links TRBV3-1 with TRBJ2-5, with D maybe TRBD2 (6 bases). Germline assignment: CDR1 LGHDT and CDR2 YNNKEL (reference sequence). This CDR3 is 15 amino acids long. The ends were cut back, 1 base at V and 5 bases at J, with 14 bases in the middle. The CDR3 DNA reads TGTGCCAGCAGCCAAGCCAGGAGGGGCTGGGAGACCCAGTACTTC. Amino acids: CASSQARRGWETQYF.

This clonotype was detected only a few times. This chain uses TRBV4-2 with TRBJ2-2; TRBD1 agrees at 7 bases. From germline, CDR1 is LGHNA and CDR2 YNFKEQ. Germline trimming cut 4 bases from V and 4 bases from J; bases unmatched to any gene: 6. This CDR3 spans 15 amino acids. The DNA of the CDR3 is TGTGCCAGCAGCCCCCGGCCAGGGGGCACCGGGGAGCTGTTTTTT. Its protein is CASSPRPGGTGELFF.